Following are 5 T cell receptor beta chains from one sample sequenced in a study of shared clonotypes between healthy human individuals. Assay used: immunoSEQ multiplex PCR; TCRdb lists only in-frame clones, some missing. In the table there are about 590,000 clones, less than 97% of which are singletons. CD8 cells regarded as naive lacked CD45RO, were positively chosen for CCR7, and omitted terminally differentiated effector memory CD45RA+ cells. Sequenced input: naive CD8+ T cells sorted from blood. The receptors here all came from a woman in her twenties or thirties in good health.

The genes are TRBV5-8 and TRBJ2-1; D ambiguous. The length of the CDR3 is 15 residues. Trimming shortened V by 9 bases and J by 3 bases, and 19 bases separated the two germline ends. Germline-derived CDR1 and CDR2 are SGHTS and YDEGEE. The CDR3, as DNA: TGTGCCATCCCGATGACTCTCTCGGTCTACAATGAGCAGTTCTTC. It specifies CAIPMTLSVYNEQFF.

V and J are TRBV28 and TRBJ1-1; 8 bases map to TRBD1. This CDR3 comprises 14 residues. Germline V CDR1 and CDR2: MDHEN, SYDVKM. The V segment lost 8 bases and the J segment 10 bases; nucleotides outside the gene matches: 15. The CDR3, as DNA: TGTGCCAGCGGTGGACAGGGAGAGTCGGTTAGAGCTTTCTTT. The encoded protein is CASGGQGESVRAFF.

CDR3 sequence: CASSIDSQRKQETQYF. The CDR3 bases are TGTGCCAGTAGTATCGACTCCCAGAGGAAACAAGAGACCCAGTACTTC. This sequence joins TRBV19 and TRBJ2-5; no clear D gene. V lost 3 bases and J 2 bases, leaving 16 bases between the germline ends. Germline V gene lookup returns CDR1 LNHDA and CDR2 SQIVND (reference sequence). The CDR3 length is 16 residues.

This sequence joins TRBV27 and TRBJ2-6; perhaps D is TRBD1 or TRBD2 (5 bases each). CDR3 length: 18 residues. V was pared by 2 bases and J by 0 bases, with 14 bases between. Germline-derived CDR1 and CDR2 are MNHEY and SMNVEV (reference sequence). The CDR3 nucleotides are TGTGCCAGCAGTTTAATGAGGGGCCCGAGCTCTGGGGCCAACGTCCTGACTTTC. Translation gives CASSLMRGPSSGANVLTF.

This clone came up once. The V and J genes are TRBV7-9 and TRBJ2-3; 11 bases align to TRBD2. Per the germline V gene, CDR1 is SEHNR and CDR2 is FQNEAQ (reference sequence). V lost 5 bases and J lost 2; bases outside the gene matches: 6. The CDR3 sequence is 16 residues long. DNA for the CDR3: TGTGCCAGCAGCACGCCGACTAGCGGGGTCACAGATACGCAGTATTTT. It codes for CASSTPTSGVTDTQYF.